The rows below give T cell receptor beta chains drawn from one sample of a study of shared clonotypes between healthy human individuals. Profiling relied on immunoSEQ multiplex PCR, and the TCRdb table lists in-frame clones only, not all of them. The sample yields 2 million to 3 million clones, more than 85% seen once. The material sequenced was naive CD4+ T cells from PBMCs. These receptors were taken from a man aged 18 to 29 in good health. Some clones in this sample may be carry-over from other donors' samples. The CDR3 runs from the conserved cysteine through the conserved F or W. Each record gives: D gene, clone size, J gene, V gene, CDR3 protein, CDR3 DNA. The D gene is left open where the match is weak. Clone size is stated in some rows and not others, as once, few, many or a class when expanded.

NA | NA | TRBJ1-4 | TRBV7-9 | CASSFGHPTNEKLFF | TGTGCCAGCAGCTTCGGACACCCAACTAATGAAAAACTGTTTTTT
NA | NA | TRBJ2-5 | TRBV19 | CASSGSGLGETQYF | TGTGCCAGTAGTGGGTCGGGACTTGGAGAGACCCAGTACTTC
NA | NA | TRBJ2-7 | TRBV27 | CANTHGGGHYEQYF | TGTGCCAACACCCATGGTGGCGGACACTACGAGCAGTACTTC
NA | NA | TRBJ2-2 | TRBV6-5 | CASSYWGTGELFF | TGTGCCAGCAGTTATTGGGGCACCGGGGAGCTGTTTTTT
NA | NA | TRBJ1-1 | TRBV11-2 | CASRFGQTTEAFF | TGTGCCAGCAGATTCGGACAGACTACTGAAGCTTTCTTT
NA | NA | TRBJ1-1 | TRBV30 | CAWSLGLNTEAFF | TGTGCCTGGAGTTTAGGATTGAACACTGAAGCTTTCTTT
NA | NA | TRBJ1-2 | TRBV18 | CASSPPGRNYGYTF | TGTGCCAGCTCACCACCAGGTCGTAACTATGGCTACACCTTC
NA | NA | TRBJ2-1 | TRBV5-1 | CASSLEVRSIAEQFF | TGCGCCAGCAGCTTGGAGGTACGGAGCATAGCTGAGCAGTTCTTC
TRBD2 | once | TRBJ2-7 | TRBV27 | CATSLSGRASEQYF | TGTGCCACCTCCCTTAGCGGGAGGGCCAGTGAGCAGTACTTC
NA | NA | TRBJ1-1 | TRBV5-6 | CASSLGGRHTEAFF | TGTGCCAGCAGCTTGGGCGGACGGCACACTGAAGCTTTCTTT
NA | NA | TRBJ1-1 | TRBV5-1 | CASSYGYGDNTEAFF | TGCGCCAGCAGCTACGGCTACGGGGACAACACTGAAGCTTTCTTT
NA | NA | TRBJ2-1 | TRBV5-4 | CASSLTRNEQFF | TGTGCCAGCAGCTTGACGCGCAATGAGCAGTTCTTC
TRBD1 | NA | TRBJ2-7 | TRBV7-2 | CASSLMGQQFYEQYF | TGTGCCAGCAGCTTAATGGGACAGCAATTTTACGAGCAGTACTTC
NA | NA | TRBJ1-6 | TRBV18 | CASSQPPGPTRHNSPLHF | TGTGCCAGCTCACAGCCTCCGGGACCTACCAGGCATAATTCACCCCTCCACTTT
NA | NA | TRBJ1-6 | TRBV5-1 | CASSLGQGGSYNSPLHF | TGCGCCAGCAGCTTGGGTCAGGGAGGTTCCTATAATTCACCCCTCCACTTT
NA | NA | TRBJ1-2 | TRBV5-1 | CASSLSRVYGYTF | TGCGCCAGCAGCTTGTCCAGGGTGTATGGCTACACCTTC
TRBD1 | NA | TRBJ2-7 | TRBV28 | CASTTTGSYEQYF | TGTGCCAGCACCACGACAGGGTCCTACGAGCAGTACTTC
TRBD2 | NA | TRBJ2-3 | TRBV11-3 | CASSLGLAGDTQYF | TGTGCCAGCAGCTTGGGACTAGCAGGAGATACGCAGTATTTT
TRBD1 | NA | TRBJ1-5 | TRBV7-9 | CASSRTGGDQPQHF | TGTGCCAGCAGCCGGACAGGGGGAGATCAGCCCCAGCATTTT
NA | NA | TRBJ1-3 | TRBV28 | CASSSVTAISGNTIYF | TGTGCCAGCAGTTCGGTGACAGCCATCTCTGGAAACACCATATATTTT
NA | once | TRBJ2-1 | TRBV10-3 | CAISNRDDEQFF | TGTGCCATCAGTAACAGGGACGACGAGCAGTTCTTC
NA | NA | TRBJ1-2 | TRBV5-5 | CASSKNVELGYTF | TGTGCCAGCAGCAAAAATGTCGAACTTGGCTACACCTTC
NA | once | TRBJ2-7 | TRBV7-9 | CASSSDVGSREQYF | TGTGCCAGCAGCTCAGACGTGGGTTCGAGGGAGCAGTACTTC
TRBD2 | NA | TRBJ2-1 | TRBV6-1 | CASSGTSWGEQFF | TGTGCCAGCAGTGGGACTAGCTGGGGTGAGCAGTTCTTC
NA | NA | TRBJ2-7 | TRBV7-2 | CASSSRTGTYEQYF | TGTGCCAGCAGCTCGCGGACGGGAACCTACGAGCAGTACTTC
TRBD1 | NA | TRBJ2-2 | TRBV4-1 | CASSQTGDPGELFF | TGCGCCAGCAGCCAAACAGGGGACCCCGGGGAGCTGTTTTTT
NA | NA | TRBJ2-3 | TRBV29-1 | CSVLSGQDTQYF | TGCAGCGTCCTTAGCGGACAAGATACGCAGTATTTT
NA | NA | TRBJ2-7 | TRBV10-3 | CATRTVSYEQYF | TGTGCCACTAGGACAGTCTCCTACGAGCAGTACTTC
NA | NA | TRBJ2-7 | TRBV6-5 | CASSYVRDSSYEQYF | TGTGCCAGCAGTTACGTCCGGGACTCTTCCTACGAGCAGTACTTC
NA | NA | TRBJ1-2 | TRBV7-2 | CASSLGGNNYGYTF | TGTGCCAGCAGCTTAGGGGGTAACAACTATGGCTACACCTTC
NA | NA | TRBJ2-3 | TRBV11-3 | CASSLSGSSTDTQYF | TGTGCCAGCAGCTTATCAGGGTCTAGCACAGATACGCAGTATTTT
TRBD1 | few | TRBJ1-4 | TRBV5-6 | CASSFRDSNEKLFF | TGTGCCAGCAGCTTCCGGGACAGTAATGAAAAACTGTTTTTT
NA | NA | TRBJ2-2 | TRBV5-1 | CASSLDGIERTGELFF | TGCGCCAGCAGCTTGGATGGGATAGAAAGAACCGGGGAGCTGTTTTTT
NA | NA | TRBJ2-3 | TRBV7-2 | CASSLVEYTDTQYF | TGTGCCAGCAGCTTGGTTGAATACACAGATACGCAGTATTTT
NA | once | TRBJ2-3 | TRBV18 | CASSPDQDRGTDTQYF | TGTGCCAGCTCACCAGACCAGGACCGAGGCACAGATACGCAGTATTTT
NA | NA | TRBJ1-2 | TRBV5-6 | CASSSYRESYGYTF | TGTGCCAGCAGTTCCTACAGAGAATCTTATGGCTACACCTTC
TRBD2 | NA | TRBJ2-7 | TRBV7-8 | CASSSGLAKYF | TGTGCCAGCAGCTCGGGACTAGCGAAGTACTTC
NA | NA | TRBJ1-5 | TRBV7-2 | CASSLDPSPNSNQPQHF | TGTGCCAGCAGCTTAGATCCCAGCCCCAATAGCAATCAGCCCCAGCATTTT